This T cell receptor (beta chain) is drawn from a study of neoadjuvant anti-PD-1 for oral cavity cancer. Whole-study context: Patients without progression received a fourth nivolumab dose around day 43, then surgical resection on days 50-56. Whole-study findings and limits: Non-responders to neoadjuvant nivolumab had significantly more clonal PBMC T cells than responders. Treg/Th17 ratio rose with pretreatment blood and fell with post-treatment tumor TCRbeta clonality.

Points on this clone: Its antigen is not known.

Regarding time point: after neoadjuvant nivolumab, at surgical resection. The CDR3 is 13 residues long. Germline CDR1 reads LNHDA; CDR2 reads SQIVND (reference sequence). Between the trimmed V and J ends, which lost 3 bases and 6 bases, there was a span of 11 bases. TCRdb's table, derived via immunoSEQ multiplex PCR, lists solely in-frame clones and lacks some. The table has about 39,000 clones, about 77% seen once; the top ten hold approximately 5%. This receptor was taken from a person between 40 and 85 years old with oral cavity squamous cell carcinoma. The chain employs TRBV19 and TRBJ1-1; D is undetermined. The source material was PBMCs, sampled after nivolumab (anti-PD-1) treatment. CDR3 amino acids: CASSMMASAEAFF. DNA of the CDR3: TGTGCCAGTAGTATGATGGCATCGGCTGAAGCTTTCTTT. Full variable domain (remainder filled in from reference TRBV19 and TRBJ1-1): DGGITQSPKYLFRKEGQNVTLSCEQNLNHDAMYWYRQDPGQGLRLIYYSQIVNDFQKGDIAEGYSVSREKKESFPLTVTSAQKNPTAFYLCASSMMASAEAFFGQGTRLTVV.